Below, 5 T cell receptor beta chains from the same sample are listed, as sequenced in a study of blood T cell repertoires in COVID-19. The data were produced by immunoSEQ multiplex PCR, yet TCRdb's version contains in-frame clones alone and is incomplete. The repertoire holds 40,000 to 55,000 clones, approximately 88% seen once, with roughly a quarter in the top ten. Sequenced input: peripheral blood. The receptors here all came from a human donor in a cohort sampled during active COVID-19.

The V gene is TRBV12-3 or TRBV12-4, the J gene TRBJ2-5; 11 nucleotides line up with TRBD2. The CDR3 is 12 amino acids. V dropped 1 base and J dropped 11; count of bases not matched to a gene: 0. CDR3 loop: CASSLGLAGQYF. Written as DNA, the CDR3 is TGTGCCAGCAGTTTAGGACTAGCGGGGCAGTACTTC.

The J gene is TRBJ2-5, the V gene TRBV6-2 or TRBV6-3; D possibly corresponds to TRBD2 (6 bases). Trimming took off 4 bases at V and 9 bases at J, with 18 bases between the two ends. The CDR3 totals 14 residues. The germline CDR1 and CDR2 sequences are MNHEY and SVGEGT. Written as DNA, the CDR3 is TGTGCCAGCAGTTCAGCGGAGGGCCTTGGGGCCCAGTACTTC. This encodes CASSSAEGLGAQYF.

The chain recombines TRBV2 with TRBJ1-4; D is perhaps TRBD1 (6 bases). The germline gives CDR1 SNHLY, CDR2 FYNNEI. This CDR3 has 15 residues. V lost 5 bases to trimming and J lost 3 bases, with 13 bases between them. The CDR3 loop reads CASSPQGWANEKLFF. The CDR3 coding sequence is TGTGCCAGCAGTCCACAGGGATGGGCTAATGAAAAACTGTTTTTT. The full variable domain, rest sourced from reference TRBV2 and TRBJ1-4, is EPEVTQTPSHQVTQMGQEVILRCVPISNHLYFYWYRQILGQKVEFLVSFYNNEISEKSEIFDDQFSVERPDGSNFTLKIRSTKLEDSAMYFCASSPQGWANEKLFFGSGTQLSVL.

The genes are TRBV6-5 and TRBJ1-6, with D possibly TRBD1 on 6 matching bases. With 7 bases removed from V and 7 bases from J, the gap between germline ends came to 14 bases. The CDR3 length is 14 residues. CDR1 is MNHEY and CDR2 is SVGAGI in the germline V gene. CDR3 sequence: CASNLTGKNSPLHF. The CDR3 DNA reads TGTGCCAGCAATCTGACAGGAAAAAATTCACCCCTCCACTTT.

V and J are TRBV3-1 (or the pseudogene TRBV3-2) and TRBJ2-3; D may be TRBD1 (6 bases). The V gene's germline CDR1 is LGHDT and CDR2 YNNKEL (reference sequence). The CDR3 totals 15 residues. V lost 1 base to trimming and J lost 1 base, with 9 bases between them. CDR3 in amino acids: CASSQGAGGTDTQYF. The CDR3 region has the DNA TGTGCCAGCAGCCAAGGGGCAGGGGGCACAGATACGCAGTATTTT.